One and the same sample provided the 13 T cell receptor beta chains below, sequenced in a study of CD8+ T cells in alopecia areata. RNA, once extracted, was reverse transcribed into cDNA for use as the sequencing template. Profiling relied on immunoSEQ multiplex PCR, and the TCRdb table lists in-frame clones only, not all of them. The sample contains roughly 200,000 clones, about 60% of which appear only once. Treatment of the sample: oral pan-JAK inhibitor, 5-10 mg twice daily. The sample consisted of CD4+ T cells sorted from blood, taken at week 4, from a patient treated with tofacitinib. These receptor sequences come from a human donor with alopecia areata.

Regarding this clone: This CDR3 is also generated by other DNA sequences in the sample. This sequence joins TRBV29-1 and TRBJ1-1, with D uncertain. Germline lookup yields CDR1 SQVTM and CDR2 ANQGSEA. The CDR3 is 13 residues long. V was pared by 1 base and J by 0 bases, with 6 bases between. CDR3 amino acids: CSVEGRMNTEAFF. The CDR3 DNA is TGCAGCGTTGAAGGACGTATGAACACTGAAGCTTTCTTT.

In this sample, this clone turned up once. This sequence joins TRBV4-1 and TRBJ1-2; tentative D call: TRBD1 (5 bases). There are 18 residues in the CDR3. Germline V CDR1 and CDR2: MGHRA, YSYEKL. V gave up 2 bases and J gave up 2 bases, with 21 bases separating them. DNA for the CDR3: TGCGCCAGCAGCCAATCTGACAGTGACATGGGGAGGAACTATGGCTACACCTTC. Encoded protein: CASSQSDSDMGRNYGYTF.

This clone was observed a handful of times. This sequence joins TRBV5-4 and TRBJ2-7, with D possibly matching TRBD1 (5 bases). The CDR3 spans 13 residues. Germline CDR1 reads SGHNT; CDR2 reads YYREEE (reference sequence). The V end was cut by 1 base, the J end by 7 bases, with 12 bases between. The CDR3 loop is CASSLQKPGEQYF. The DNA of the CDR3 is TGTGCCAGCAGCTTGCAAAAACCAGGGGAGCAGTACTTC. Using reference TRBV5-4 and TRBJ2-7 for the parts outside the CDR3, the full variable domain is ETGVTQSPTHLIKTRGQQVTLRCSSQSGHNTVSWYQQALGQGPQFIFQYYREEENGRGNFPPRFSGLQFPNYSSELNVNALELDDSALYLCASSLQKPGEQYFGPGTRLTVT.

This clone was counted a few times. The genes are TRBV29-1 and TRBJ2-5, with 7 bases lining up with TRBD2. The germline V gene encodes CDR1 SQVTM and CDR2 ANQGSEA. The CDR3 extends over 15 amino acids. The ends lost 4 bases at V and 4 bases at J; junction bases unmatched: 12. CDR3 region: CSVVTSAGRGETQYF. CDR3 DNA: TGCAGCGTTGTAACTAGCGCGGGGAGAGGAGAGACCCAGTACTTC.

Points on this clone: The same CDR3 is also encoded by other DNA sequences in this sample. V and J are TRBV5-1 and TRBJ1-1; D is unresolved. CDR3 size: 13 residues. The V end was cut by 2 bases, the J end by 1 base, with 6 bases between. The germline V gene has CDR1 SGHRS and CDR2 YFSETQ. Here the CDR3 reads CASSLGGNTEAFF. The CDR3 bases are TGCGCCAGCAGCTTAGGAGGGAACACTGAAGCTTTCTTT.

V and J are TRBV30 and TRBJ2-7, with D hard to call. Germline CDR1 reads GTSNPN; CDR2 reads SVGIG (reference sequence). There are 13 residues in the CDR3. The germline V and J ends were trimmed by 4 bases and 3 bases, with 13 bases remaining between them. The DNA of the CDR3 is TGTGCCTGGAACCTAAAGCCCGACTACGAGCAGTACTTC. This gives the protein CAWNLKPDYEQYF.

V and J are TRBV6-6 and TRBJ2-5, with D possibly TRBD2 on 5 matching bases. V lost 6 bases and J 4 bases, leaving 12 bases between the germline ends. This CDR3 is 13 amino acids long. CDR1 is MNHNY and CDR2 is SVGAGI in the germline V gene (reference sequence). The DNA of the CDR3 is TGTGCCAGCAGCTCGGGCGGGTTAGAGACCCAGTACTTC. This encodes CASSSGGLETQYF.

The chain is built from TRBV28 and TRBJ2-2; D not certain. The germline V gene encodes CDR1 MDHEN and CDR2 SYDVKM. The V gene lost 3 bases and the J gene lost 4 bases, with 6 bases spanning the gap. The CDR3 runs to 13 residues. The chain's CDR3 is CASSLWPTGELFF. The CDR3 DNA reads TGTGCCAGCAGTTTGTGGCCCACCGGGGAGCTGTTTTTT.

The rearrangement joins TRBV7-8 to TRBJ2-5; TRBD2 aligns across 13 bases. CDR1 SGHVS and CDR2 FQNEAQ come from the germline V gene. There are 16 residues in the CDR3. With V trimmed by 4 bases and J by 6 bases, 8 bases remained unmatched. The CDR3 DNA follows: TGTGCCAGCAGCTCGTCCGGGACTAGCGGGGCAAAGACCCAGTACTTC. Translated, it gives CASSSSGTSGAKTQYF.

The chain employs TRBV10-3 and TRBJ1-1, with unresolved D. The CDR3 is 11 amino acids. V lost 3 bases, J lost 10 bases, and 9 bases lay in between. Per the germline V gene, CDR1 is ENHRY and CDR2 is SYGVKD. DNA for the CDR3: TGTGCCATCAGTGACGGGGTTAGAGCTTTCTTT. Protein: CAISDGVRAFF.

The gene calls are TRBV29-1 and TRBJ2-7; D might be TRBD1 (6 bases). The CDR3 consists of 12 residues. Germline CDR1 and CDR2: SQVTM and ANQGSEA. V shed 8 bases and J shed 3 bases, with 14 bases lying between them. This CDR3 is CSYTGTLYEQYF. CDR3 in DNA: TGCAGCTATACCGGGACACTCTACGAGCAGTACTTC.

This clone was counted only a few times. The CDR3 coding sequence is TGCGCCAGCAGCCAAATGGGAGTCCGTCGGGTTTCATTGTATAACATTCAGTACTTC. Translation gives CASSQMGVRRVSLYNIQYF. The rearrangement joins TRBV4-1 to TRBJ2-4; a possible D gene is TRBD2 (5 bases). The CDR3 consists of 19 residues. Trimming cost V 2 bases and J 7 bases, with 27 bases left between them. In germline, CDR1 is MGHRA, CDR2 YSYEKL.

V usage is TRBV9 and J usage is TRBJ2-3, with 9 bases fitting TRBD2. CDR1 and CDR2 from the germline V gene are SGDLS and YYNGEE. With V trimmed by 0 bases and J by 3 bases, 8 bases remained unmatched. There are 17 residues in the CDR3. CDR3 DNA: TGTGCCAGCAGCGTAGGAGTAGCGGGGGATTTAACAGATACGCAGTATTTT. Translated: CASSVGVAGDLTDTQYF.